The rows below give T cell receptor beta chains drawn from one sample of a study of OX40 agonist ivuxolimab in advanced cancers. Only in-frame clones appear in the TCRdb table, and some are missing; sequencing was by immunoSEQ multiplex PCR. Here the sample spans about 93,000 clones, around 94% being singletons. This specimen consisted of CD4+ or CD8+ T cells sorted from blood, obtained in a trial of the OX40 agonist ivuxolimab. These receptors all come from an adult with an advanced solid tumor such as melanoma, head and neck, liver or kidney cancer. The CDR3 runs from the conserved cysteine through the conserved F or W. D genes are given only for firm matches.

D gene: -; V gene: TRBV13; CDR3 protein: CASSLVRAIGNTEAFF
D gene: -; V gene: TRBV9; CDR3 protein: CASSPKGTLGYEQYF
D gene: TRBD1; V gene: TRBV28; CDR3 protein: CASSYGQVNSPLHF
D gene: -; V gene: TRBV5-1; CDR3 protein: CASSLGTNYEQYF
D gene: -; V gene: TRBV27; CDR3 protein: CASSLGQHTEAFF
D gene: TRBD2; V gene: TRBV5-6; CDR3 protein: CASSFGGDTGELFF
D gene: -; V gene: TRBV12-5; CDR3 protein: CASGLAGQSPKETQYF
D gene: -; V gene: TRBV5-5; CDR3 protein: CASSLWGSNQPQHF
D gene: TRBD1; V gene: TRBV5-1; CDR3 protein: CASRIGQGVTEAFF
D gene: -; V gene: TRBV4-1; CDR3 protein: CASSQTAGPGYEQYF
D gene: TRBD1; V gene: TRBV15; CDR3 protein: CATSADRDDGNTIYF
D gene: -; V gene: TRBV6-5; CDR3 protein: CASSLRGHTGELFF
D gene: TRBD2; V gene: TRBV4-2; CDR3 protein: CASSPTSGSSGDEQFF